The 23 T cell receptor beta chains below all came from one sample that was sequenced in a study of CD8 T cells in ankylosing spondylitis. No antigens are known for them. Study outcomes and limitations: What seemed typical of ankylosing spondylitis blood was a TCR beta motif built from several highly homologous variants.

TCRdb ran MiXCR on the 5' RACE reads and lists one entry per CDR3 protein. The data contain some 220,000 distinct CDR3 sequences, approximately 7.4% of them singletons. The specimen was blood, either unsorted or a sorted T cell fraction (not recorded which). These receptors all stem from a male donor with ankylosing spondylitis.

This clonotype was picked up many times. The rearrangement uses TRBV28 and TRBJ2-1; TRBD1 matches 8 bases. The germline V gene encodes CDR1 MDHEN and CDR2 SYDVKM. The CDR3 is 14 amino acids. V dropped 5 bases and J dropped 3; count of bases not matched to a gene: 3. The DNA for the CDR3 is TGTGCCAGCAGTGTCGGGACAGGCTACAATGAGCAGTTCTTC. This codes for CASSVGTGYNEQFF.

This clonotype has a count of ten or more. The chain uses TRBV15 and TRBJ2-5, with 7 nucleotides matching TRBD1. The CDR3 is made up of 13 amino acids. Per germline, CDR1 LNHNV and CDR2 YYDKDF (reference sequence). J lost 5 bases, V lost 5 bases, and 5 bases had no gene match. CDR3 sequence (DNA): TGTGCCACCAGCTCCTCCAGGGGGGAGACCCAGTACTTC. It encodes CATSSSRGETQYF.

This clonotype has at least ten counts. The V gene is TRBV20-1, the J gene TRBJ2-7; D possibly uses TRBD1 or TRBD2 (6 bases each). Trimming removed 0 bases at V and 4 bases at J, with 16 bases between. The CDR3 contains 15 residues. Germline loops: CDR1 DFQATT, CDR2 SNEGSKA (reference sequence). The CDR3 region has the DNA TGCAGTGCTAGAGAGGAAGCGGGCAGGGGTTACGAGCAGTACTTC. This gives the protein CSAREEAGRGYEQYF.

This clonotype was detected many times. The chain combines TRBV4-2 with TRBJ2-2; no clear D. The CDR3 consists of 16 residues. Germline loops: CDR1 LGHNA, CDR2 YNFKEQ. V shed 5 bases and J shed 0 bases, with 13 bases lying between them. The CDR3: CASSARQNANTGELFF. CDR3 in DNA: TGTGCCAGCAGCGCCCGACAAAACGCGAACACCGGGGAGCTGTTTTTT.

This clonotype came up many times. The V gene is TRBV28, the J gene TRBJ2-1, with 10 positions matching TRBD2. The V gene's germline CDR1 is MDHEN and CDR2 SYDVKM. The CDR3 runs 14 residues. The J segment lost 5 bases and the V segment lost 5 bases, leaving 3 bases of the junction unmatched. CDR3 bases: TGTGCCAGCAGTCGACTAGCGGGTAACAATGAGCAGTTCTTC. Translated, it gives CASSRLAGNNEQFF. Using reference TRBV28 and TRBJ2-1 for the parts outside the CDR3, the full variable domain is DVKVTQSSRYLVKRTGEKVFLECVQDMDHENMFWYRQDPGLGLRLIYFSYDVKMKEKGDIPEGYSVSREKKERFSLILESASTNQTSMYLCASSRLAGNNEQFFGPGTRLTVL.

This clonotype was counted ten times or more. The rearrangement links TRBV29-1 to TRBJ2-5, with D maybe TRBD2 (5 bases). CDR3 length: 13 amino acids. Germline values: CDR1 SQVTM, CDR2 ANQGSEA. Trimming stripped 4 bases from V and 0 bases from J, with 9 bases between. In DNA form, the CDR3 reads TGCAGCGTTGTCGAGGGAAACCAAGAGACCCAGTACTTC. Translating gives CSVVEGNQETQYF.

This clonotype was seen more than once but under ten times. The V call is TRBV29-1, the J call TRBJ2-5, with D hard to call. The CDR3 is made up of 14 amino acids. Trimming stripped 2 bases from V and 0 bases from J, with 10 bases between. From germline, CDR1 is SQVTM and CDR2 ANQGSEA. CDR3 DNA: TGCAGCGTTGAAAACTTTGGGTACCAAGAGACCCAGTACTTC. Amino acids: CSVENFGYQETQYF.

This clonotype has at least ten counts. This chain connects TRBV25-1 to TRBJ2-5; D is perhaps TRBD2 (6 bases). V lost 2 bases to trimming and J lost 2 bases, with 9 bases between them. CDR1 MGHDK and CDR2 SYGVNS come from the germline V gene. The CDR3 covers 14 residues. As DNA, the CDR3 is TGTGCCAGCAGTGAACTAGCGACACAAGAGACCCAGTACTTC. Translated: CASSELATQETQYF.

Many counts were recorded for this clonotype. The CDR3 here is CSARTSGAREQYF. CDR3 bases: TGCAGCGCACGAACTAGCGGGGCCCGCGAGCAGTACTTC. The chain couples TRBV29-1 to TRBJ2-7; 10 nucleotides agree with TRBD2. V shed 7 bases, J shed 6 bases, and the junction held 9 bases outside the gene matches. The CDR3 totals 13 residues. CDR1 SQVTM and CDR2 ANQGSEA come from the germline V gene.

This clonotype was detected a few times. V gene TRBV20-1 combines with J gene TRBJ2-7; a weak D match, TRBD2 (6 bases). The V end was cut by 8 bases, the J end by 2 bases, with 22 bases between. CDR1 and CDR2 (germline): DFQATT, SNEGSKA (reference sequence). This CDR3 is built from 15 residues. The CDR3 sequence: CSPARIGTQAYEQYF. The CDR3 nucleotides are TGCAGTCCGGCTAGAATCGGGACTCAAGCCTACGAGCAGTACTTC.

Many counts were recorded for this clonotype. The chain joins TRBV28 to TRBJ2-1; 9 bases match TRBD2. V trimming: 2 bases; J trimming: 7 bases; junction bases outside the gene matches: 9. Germline V CDR1 and CDR2: MDHEN, SYDVKM. The CDR3 extends over 16 amino acids. The CDR3 protein is CASSLGASGIRNEQFF. The DNA of the CDR3 is TGTGCCAGCAGTTTAGGGGCTAGCGGGATCCGTAATGAGCAGTTCTTC.

The chain uses TRBV11-2 and TRBJ2-7; no clear D. This CDR3 contains 18 residues. The germline V gene has CDR1 SGHAT and CDR2 FQNNGV. The germline V and J ends were trimmed by 5 bases and 6 bases, with 29 bases remaining between them. CDR3 sequence reads: CASSPRPGALPSGPEQYF. CDR3 nucleotide sequence: TGTGCCAGCAGCCCCCGTCCCGGTGCGCTCCCATCTGGGCCCGAGCAGTACTTC.

This clonotype was observed at least ten times. The rearrangement joins TRBV27 to TRBJ2-3, with D perhaps being TRBD1 or TRBD2 (5 bases each). V was pared by 4 bases and J by 2 bases, with 13 bases between. CDR3 length equals 15 residues. Germline lookup yields CDR1 MNHEY and CDR2 SMNVEV (reference sequence). The CDR3 bases are TGTGCCAGCAGTTCCGGGACCATCTACACAGATACGCAGTATTTT. It codes for CASSSGTIYTDTQYF.

This clonotype has a count of ten or more. The chain links TRBV4-3 to TRBJ2-7; D is uncertain. From germline, CDR1 is LGHNA and CDR2 YSLEER. The CDR3 is made up of 13 amino acids. V lost 4 bases and J 0 bases, leaving 7 bases between the germline ends. This chain's CDR3 is CASSPRGSYEQYF. The CDR3 nucleotides are TGCGCCAGCAGCCCCCGCGGCTCCTACGAGCAGTACTTC.

There are a few counts of this clonotype. The chain carries TRBV11-2 and TRBJ2-3; D not resolved. In germline, CDR1 is SGHAT, CDR2 FQNNGV. Between the trimmed V and J ends, which lost 1 base and 4 bases, there was a span of 6 bases. This CDR3 is built from 13 residues. The CDR3 loop is CASSLVRSDTQYF. The CDR3 nucleotides read TGTGCCAGCAGCTTAGTCAGGTCAGATACGCAGTATTTT.

This clonotype has at least ten counts. CDR3 DNA: TGTGCCAGCAGCCAAGAGAAGGCAGGTTCCTACGAGCAGTACTTC. Protein: CASSQEKAGSYEQYF. The chain recombines TRBV14 with TRBJ2-7, with D hard to call. Germline loops: CDR1 SGHDN, CDR2 FVKESK. The length of the CDR3 is 15 residues. V gave up 0 bases and J gave up 1 base, with 10 bases separating them.

This clonotype was counted at least ten times. This chain uses TRBV20-1 with TRBJ1-4, with D unresolved. The V and J ends lost 3 bases and 0 bases respectively, with 11 bases between them. Germline-derived CDR1 and CDR2 are DFQATT and SNEGSKA (reference sequence). This CDR3 contains 15 residues. CDR3 bases: TGCAGTGCTAGCTTGGGTTATGCAACTAATGAAAAACTGTTTTTT. It specifies CSASLGYATNEKLFF.

The rearrangement links TRBV12-3 or TRBV12-4 to TRBJ1-5; no definite D call. CDR3 length: 14 residues. Trimming took off 6 bases at V and 0 bases at J, with 9 bases between the two ends. The CDR3 is CASRGLYSNQPQHF. CDR3 nucleotides: TGTGCCAGCAGGGGCCTTTATAGCAATCAGCCCCAGCATTTT.

This clonotype was counted ten times or more. This chain uses TRBV5-1 with TRBJ2-5, with TRBD2 matching over 8 bases. The V gene's germline CDR1 is SGHRS and CDR2 YFSETQ. The CDR3 length is 14 residues. With 3 bases clipped from V and 4 bases from J, the junction kept 5 bases outside the gene matches. CDR3 coding DNA: TGCGCCAGCAGCTCACGAGGACTAGCAGAGACCCAGTACTTC. It encodes CASSSRGLAETQYF.

The sample holds many counts of this clonotype. The rearrangement joins TRBV14 to TRBJ2-7; D may match TRBD1 or TRBD2 (5 bases each). This CDR3 spans 15 amino acids. The germline V gene has CDR1 SGHDN and CDR2 FVKESK. V shed 7 bases and J shed 5 bases, with 21 bases lying between them. The CDR3 DNA sequence: TGTGCCAGCACCGCCAACGCCAGGGAGTTCGACGAGCAGTACTTC. Its protein is CASTANAREFDEQYF.

This clonotype was seen a few times. The J gene is TRBJ2-7, the V gene TRBV28; D is ambiguous. Trimming left V 2 bases short and J 0 bases short, with 11 bases between. CDR1 and CDR2 (germline): MDHEN, SYDVKM. The CDR3 has 15 amino acids. The CDR3 DNA sequence: TGTGCCAGCAGTTTAGACCCCGTACCCTCCTACGAGCAGTACTTC. Its protein is CASSLDPVPSYEQYF.

This chain connects TRBV7-9 to TRBJ2-7; no clear D gene. Germline-derived CDR1 and CDR2 are SEHNR and FQNEAQ (reference sequence). The CDR3 consists of 12 residues. Trimming removed 4 bases from V and 3 bases from J, with 7 bases in between. The CDR3 region has the DNA TGTGCCAGCAGCTCAGAGATCTACGAGCAGTACTTC. Its protein is CASSSEIYEQYF.

This clonotype was detected ten times or more. The gene calls are TRBV27 and TRBJ2-1; 7 bases line up with TRBD1. The CDR3 contains 14 residues. Germline CDR1 and CDR2: MNHEY and SMNVEV (reference sequence). Trimming at V came to 10 bases and at J to 8 bases, leaving 14 bases not matched to a gene. The CDR3 spells CATATGASRDEQFF. The DNA for the CDR3 is TGTGCCACCGCAACAGGGGCATCTCGTGATGAGCAGTTCTTC.